The clone carrying this T cell receptor (beta chain) was picked up a small number of times. Its antigen is unidentified. Aged 18 to 65, the patients with hyperthyroidism had under 2 months' duration and were newly diagnosed. The PBMCs originated from around 11 ml of fresh peripheral blood. Beta-chain TCR CDR3 regions were amplified from RNA transcripts. HTBI-primed RT-PCR formed the first round, and a multiplex PCR formed the second. TCRdb ran MiXCR on the multiplex PCR reads and lists one entry per CDR3 protein. Of hundreds of thousands of distinct CDR3 sequences listed, about 20% are singletons. The data were obtained in a study of Graves' ophthalmopathy and Graves' hyperthyroidism. As for the study in general: No treatment had been given when peripheral blood was collected at initial diagnosis. Study conclusions and caveats: Ophthalmopathy progression cases were predicted by the model with roughly 64% sensitivity and about 72% specificity.

Trimming shortened V by 3 bases and J by 4 bases, and 13 bases separated the two germline ends. The CDR3 totals 14 residues. Germline lookup yields CDR1 SGHRS and CDR2 YFSETQ. The sequenced sample consisted of peripheral blood. The chain recombines TRBV5-1 with TRBJ1-2; D not resolved. The clonotype comes from a woman between 18 and 29 years old with stable Graves' hyperthyroidism. Some clones in this sample may be carry-over from other donors' samples. The DNA for the CDR3 is TGCGCCAGCAGCTCAATCGGGGAATTCTATGGCTACACCTTC. This sequence encodes CASSSIGEFYGYTF.